This TCR beta chain is drawn from a study of T-cell reconstitution after alpha-beta-depleted transplantation in children. Whole-study results and caveats: A year had passed since transplant, and T-cell counts and diversity by then came mostly from newly produced T cells. About two months after transplant, alpha-beta T cells reportedly came from several hundred expanded graft clones. Elevated TCRbeta diversity at day 60 was traced, in some patients, to surviving recipient T cells and thymic progenitors.

Notes on this clonotype: The antigen remains undetermined.

Germline V gives CDR1 SQVTM, CDR2 ANQGSEA. CDR3 length: 15 residues. V dropped 3 bases and J dropped 8; count of bases not matched to a gene: 14. TCRbeta library preparation incorporated unique molecular identifiers. TCRdb reprocessed the PCR reads via MiXCR and lists one record per CDR3 protein. The data contain fewer than 1 million distinct CDR3 sequences, roughly 15% of them seen just once; the ten biggest clones take up just under 5%. This rearrangement joins TRBV29-1 to TRBJ2-3, with TRBD1 matching over 7 bases. The source is a male patient between 5 and 17 years old who had a stem cell transplant for acute lymphoblastic leukemia, so the T cells may come from the graft donor. This material consisted of PBMCs, mostly from graft donor cells, taken 360 days after TCRalphabeta/CD19-depleted stem cell transplant. In DNA, the CDR3 is TGCAGCGTTGACCCTAGAGACAGGGTTTCCCCTACGCAGTATTTT. It codes for CSVDPRDRVSPTQYF.